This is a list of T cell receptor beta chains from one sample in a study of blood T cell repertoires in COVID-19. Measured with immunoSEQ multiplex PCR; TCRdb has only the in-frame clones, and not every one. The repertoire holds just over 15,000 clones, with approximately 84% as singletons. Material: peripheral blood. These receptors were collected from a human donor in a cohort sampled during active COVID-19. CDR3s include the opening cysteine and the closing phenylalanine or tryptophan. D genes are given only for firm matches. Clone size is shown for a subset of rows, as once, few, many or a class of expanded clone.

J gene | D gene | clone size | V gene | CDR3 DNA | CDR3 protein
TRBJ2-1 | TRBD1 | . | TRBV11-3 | TGTGCCAGCAGCTTAGGGTCAGGGGGATCCTACAATGAGCAGTTCTTC | CASSLGSGGSYNEQFF
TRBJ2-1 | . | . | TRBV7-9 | TGTGCCAGCAGCTTAACACTAGAGGGGGACAATGAGCAGTTCTTC | CASSLTLEGDNEQFF
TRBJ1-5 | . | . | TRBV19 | TGTGCCAGTAGTCGGGCGGGCAGGCGGCCTTATCAGCCCCAGCATTTT | CASSRAGRRPYQPQHF
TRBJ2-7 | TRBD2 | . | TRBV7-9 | TGTGCCAGCAGCTTTAGGACTAGCGGGGTAAGGAGCTCCTACGAGCAGTACTTC | CASSFRTSGVRSSYEQYF
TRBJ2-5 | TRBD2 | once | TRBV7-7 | TGTGCCAGCAGCCCCGGGACTAGCGGGAGCCAAGAGACCCAGTACTTC | CASSPGTSGSQETQYF
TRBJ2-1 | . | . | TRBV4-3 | TGCGCCAGCAGCCGGACGTGGCTCAGGGATACGGATGAGCAGTTCTTC | CASSRTWLRDTDEQFF
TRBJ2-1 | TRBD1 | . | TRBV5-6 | TGTGCCAGCAGCTATCGGACCACAGGGGACCCCCACAATGAGCAGTTCTTC | CASSYRTTGDPHNEQFF
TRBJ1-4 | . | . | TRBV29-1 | TGCAGCGCCGTGCCTGTAGTCGCAACTAATGAAAAACTGTTTTTT | CSAVPVVATNEKLFF
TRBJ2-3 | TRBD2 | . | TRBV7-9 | TGTGCCAATGAACTAGCGGGAGACGGGACAGATACGCAGTATTTT | CANELAGDGTDTQYF
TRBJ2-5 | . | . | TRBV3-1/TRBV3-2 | TGTGCCAGCAGCCAAGAAATCTCGGGAGACCCAGAGACCCAGTACTTC | CASSQEISGDPETQYF
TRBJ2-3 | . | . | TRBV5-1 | TGCGCCAGCAGCTTGGATGTGACAGAGACAGATACGCAGTATTTT | CASSLDVTETDTQYF
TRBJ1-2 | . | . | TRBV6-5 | TGTGCCAGCACCTCGCGGGGGGCCTACTATGGCTACACCTTC | CASTSRGAYYGYTF
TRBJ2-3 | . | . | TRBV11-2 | TGTGCCAGCAGCCCAAGCACAGATACGCAGTATTTT | CASSPSTDTQYF
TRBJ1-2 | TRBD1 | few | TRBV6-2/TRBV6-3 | TGTGCCAGCAGTCAAGCCGGACAGGGGAGGACTGGCTACACCTTC | CASSQAGQGRTGYTF
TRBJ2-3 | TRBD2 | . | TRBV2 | TGTGCCAGCAGTGAAGTGGGACTAGCGGGGGGGTCAGATACGCAGTATTTT | CASSEVGLAGGSDTQYF
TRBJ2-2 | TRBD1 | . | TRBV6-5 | TGTGCCAGCAGTTACCAGACAGGGTCAGGCGGGGAGCTGTTTTTT | CASSYQTGSGGELFF
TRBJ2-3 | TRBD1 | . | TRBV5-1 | TGCGCCAGCAGCTACGGGACAGGGGAGTCAGATACGCAGTATTTT | CASSYGTGESDTQYF
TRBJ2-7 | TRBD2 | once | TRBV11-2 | TGTGCCAGCAGCTTAGAAGCGGGGCACTCCTACGAGCAGTACTTC | CASSLEAGHSYEQYF
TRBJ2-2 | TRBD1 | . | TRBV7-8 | TGTGCCAGCAGCCGCTTGACAGGGATCACCGGGGAGCTGTTTTTT | CASSRLTGITGELFF
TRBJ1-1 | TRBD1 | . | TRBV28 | TGTGCCAGCCCCAGTCCCGGGACAGGGGCTGGTTGGTCTGAAGCTTTCTTT | CASPSPGTGAGWSEAFF
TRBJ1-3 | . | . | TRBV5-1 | TGCGCCAGCAGCTTGGTCCCGGGAACTGGAAACACCATATATTTT | CASSLVPGTGNTIYF
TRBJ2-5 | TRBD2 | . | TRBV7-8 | TGTGCCAGCAAACCCGGGGCTAGCGGGGTAGAGACCCAGTACTTC | CASKPGASGVETQYF
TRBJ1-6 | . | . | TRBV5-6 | TGTGCCAGCAGCTTGAACACAGGGATGAATTCACCCCTCCACTTT | CASSLNTGMNSPLHF
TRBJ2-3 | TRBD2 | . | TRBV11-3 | TGTGCCAGCAGCCCTACTAGCGGGTCAGATACGCAGTATTTT | CASSPTSGSDTQYF
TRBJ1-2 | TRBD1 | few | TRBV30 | TGTGCCTGGAGTGGGGACAGGGGATATGGCTACACCTTC | CAWSGDRGYGYTF
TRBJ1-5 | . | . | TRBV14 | TGTGCCAGCAGCCAAGATTTGAGGGTAGATCAGCCCCAGCATTTT | CASSQDLRVDQPQHF
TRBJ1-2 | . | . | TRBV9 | TGTGCCAGCAGCGTTGGGGGAGGTAGGGGAGTCTATGGCTACACCTTC | CASSVGGGRGVYGYTF
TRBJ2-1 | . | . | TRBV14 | TGTGCCAGCAGCCTTCCCTCCGCCGGGAGAGGGTACAATGAGCAGTTCTTC | CASSLPSAGRGYNEQFF
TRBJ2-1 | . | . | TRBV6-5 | TGTGCCAGCAGCGCCCAGCAGGGTTCTTACAATGAGCAGTTCTTC | CASSAQQGSYNEQFF
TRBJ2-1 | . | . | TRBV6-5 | TGTGCCATCATAGGAGGGGCGTACAATGAGCAGTTCTTC | CAIIGGAYNEQFF
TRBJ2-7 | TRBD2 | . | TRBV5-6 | TGTGCCAGCAGCTTCGGGGGGTTCTCCTACGAGCAGTACTTC | CASSFGGFSYEQYF
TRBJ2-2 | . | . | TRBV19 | TGTGCCAGCCGGCCCTCGACAGTGAACACCGGGGAGCTGTTTTTT | CASRPSTVNTGELFF